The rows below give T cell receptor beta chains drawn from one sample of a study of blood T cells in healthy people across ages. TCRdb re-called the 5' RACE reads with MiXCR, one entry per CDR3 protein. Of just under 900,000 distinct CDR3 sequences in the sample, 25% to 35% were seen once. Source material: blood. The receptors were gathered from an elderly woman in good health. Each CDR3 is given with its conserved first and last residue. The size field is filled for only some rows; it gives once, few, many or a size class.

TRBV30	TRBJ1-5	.	CAWTESGKPQHF
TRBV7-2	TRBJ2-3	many	CASSLRLAGGLDTQYF
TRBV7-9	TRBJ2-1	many	CASSLGGPGGEQFF
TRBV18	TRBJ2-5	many	CASSTRERAQETQYF
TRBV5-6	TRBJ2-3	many	CASTTQGQDTQYF
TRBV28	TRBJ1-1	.	CASSIRQGARAFF
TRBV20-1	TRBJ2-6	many	CSARVGSSGANVLTF
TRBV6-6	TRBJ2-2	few	CASMTGQGAPGELFF
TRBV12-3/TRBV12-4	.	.	CASSLTGGAYNEQYF
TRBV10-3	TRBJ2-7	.	CAISESWGLPYEQYF
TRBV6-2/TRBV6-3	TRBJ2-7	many	CASSLSGTGGEQYF
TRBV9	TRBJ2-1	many	CASSPLGAGGPYNEQFF
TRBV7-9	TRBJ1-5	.	CASSEDNQPQHF
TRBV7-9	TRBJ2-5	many	CASSVSLGGETQYF
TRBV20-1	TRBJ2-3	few	CSARLARGSTDTQYF
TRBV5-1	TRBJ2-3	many	CASSLVGDSPSTDTQYF
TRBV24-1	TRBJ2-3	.	CATRAGTSGPEGDTQYF
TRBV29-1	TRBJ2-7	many	CSVVAWGGEQYF
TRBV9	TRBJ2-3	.	CASSVGADTDMQYF
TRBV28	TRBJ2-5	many	CASSSPGLAVETQYF
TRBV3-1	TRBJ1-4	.	CASSCSGGTNEKLFF
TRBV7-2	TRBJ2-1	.	CASSSQPTSGSRNEQFF
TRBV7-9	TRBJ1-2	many	CASSQSSSYNYGYTF
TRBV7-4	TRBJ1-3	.	CASQSTVYSGNTIYF
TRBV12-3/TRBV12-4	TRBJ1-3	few	CASSLSAGSGNTIYF
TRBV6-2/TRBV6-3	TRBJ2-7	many	CATSTQVPYEQYF
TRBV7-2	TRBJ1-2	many	CASSLFLWQGNGYTF
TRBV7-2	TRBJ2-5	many	CASSLRGVVKQETQYF
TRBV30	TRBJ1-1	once	CACVGILSQGMNTEAFF
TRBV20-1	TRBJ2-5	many	CSAKGSLGQETQYF
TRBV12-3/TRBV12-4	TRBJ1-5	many	CASSLDYQPQHF
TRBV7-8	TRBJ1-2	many	CASSLAQDRGYTF
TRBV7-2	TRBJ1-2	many	CASRDRGEDGYTF
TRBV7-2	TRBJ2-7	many	CASSLVSGGYEQYF
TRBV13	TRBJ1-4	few	CASSYPRASEKLFF
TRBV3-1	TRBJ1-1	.	CASSQSDRLNTEAFF
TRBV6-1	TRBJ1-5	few	CASSGDSIHSNQPQHF
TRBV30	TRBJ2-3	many	CAWTSGAEDTQYF
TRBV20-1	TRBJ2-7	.	CSARRASGGDEQYF
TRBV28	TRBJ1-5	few	CASSYKYGGQPQHF
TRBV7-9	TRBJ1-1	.	CASSSRGQWNTEAFF
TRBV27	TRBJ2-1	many	CASSLVPGLDYNEQFF
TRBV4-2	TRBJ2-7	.	CASSHGQGASEQYF
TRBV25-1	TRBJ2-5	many	CASSGGAAGRETQYF